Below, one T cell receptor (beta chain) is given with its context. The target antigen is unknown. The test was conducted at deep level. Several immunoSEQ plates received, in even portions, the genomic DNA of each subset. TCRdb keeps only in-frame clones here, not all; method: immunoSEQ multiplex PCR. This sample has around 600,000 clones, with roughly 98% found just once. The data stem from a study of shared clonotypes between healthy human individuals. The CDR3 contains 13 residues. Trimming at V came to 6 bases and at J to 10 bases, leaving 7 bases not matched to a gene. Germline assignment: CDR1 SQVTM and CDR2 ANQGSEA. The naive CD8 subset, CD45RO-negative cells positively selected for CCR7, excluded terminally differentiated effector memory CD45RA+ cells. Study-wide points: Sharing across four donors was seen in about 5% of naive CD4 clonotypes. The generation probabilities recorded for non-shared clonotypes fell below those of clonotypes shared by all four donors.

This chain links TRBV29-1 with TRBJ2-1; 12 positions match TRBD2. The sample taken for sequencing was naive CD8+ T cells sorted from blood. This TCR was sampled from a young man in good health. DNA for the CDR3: TGCAGCGTCCTAGCGGGAGGGCCAGAGGAGCAGTTCTTC. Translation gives CSVLAGGPEEQFF.